This TCR beta chain was sequenced during a study of post-analysis software for immune sequencing data (dated by TCRdb to about 2015). Describing the broader study: Relapsing-remitting, secondary progressive and progressive-relapsing multiple sclerosis were recorded as disease courses, and subtype annotation was lacking for some patients. The patient repertoires were compared against about 10 previously published healthy control repertoires obtained from donors aged about 6 to 25 years. A subset of samples was prepared in parallel using single-end sample barcoding, then pooled and co-amplified after Illumina adapter ligation. General findings and caveats noted by the study authors: Direct clustering with F measure revealed strong co-clustering of samples prepared in the same batch, which led to a batch-effect correction. Compared with controls, multiple sclerosis patients had significantly lower normalized Chao1 diversity, a finding suggesting substantial peripheral T-cell clonal expansion. Patients showed significantly higher frequencies than controls for roughly five TRBV segments, among them TRBV5-6, TRBV5-1 and TRBV20-1. The multiple sclerosis patient group was slightly younger than the control group.

Notes on this clonotype: Its antigen is unknown. No clone much larger than this one lies a single base away; base qualities are absent.

CDR1 SQVTM and CDR2 ANQGSEA are derived from the germline V gene. Cut back by 5 bases and 1 base, the V and J ends lie 13 bases apart. CDR3 length: 14 amino acids, cysteine to phenylalanine. The entry retains the CDR3 DNA only, 42 bases that are in frame from base 1. To demonstrate the VDJtools post-analysis software, TCR beta repertoires were profiled from the peripheral blood of roughly 14 young patients with multiple sclerosis. The multiple sclerosis patients were children and adolescents ranging in age from roughly 6 to 15 years. The library was generated by PCR. TCRdb records Illumina HiSeq 2500 as the sequencer. To reduce PCR and sequencing biases, unique molecular identifiers were built into the TCR beta cDNA libraries. Every 1 to 10 million input T cells yielded approximately 500,000 cDNA molecules, meaning each molecule approximated one T cell. The patient libraries were prepared and sequenced using the same protocol as the earlier healthy control dataset. Samples belonging to the same batch were prepared together, multiplexed and sequenced on a shared HiSeq lane. Concerning the study's data processing: MIGEC was used to process the raw barcoded reads, and molecular identifier groups with only a single read were discarded before consensus assembly and CDR3 extraction. Clonotype tables were post-analysed with VDJtools, normalizing diversity by down-sampling all datasets to the smallest sample size. To correct batch-related cross-sample contamination, repertoire overlap clustering matched CDR3 amino acid sequences but not nucleotide sequences. TCRdb redid the processing of the public reads, applying fastp at Q25 and MiXCR, and retained in-frame beta chains. Identical CDR3 proteins give one entry, which carries the most common genes and DNA. The V and J calls, along with clone size, are taken from TCRdb and not from the paper's own processing. In this sample the table shows 450,000 to 700,000 distinct CDR3 sequences, 44% of which occur a single time. Of the sample, around 1.7% falls within the top ten clones.

This receptor was obtained from a girl under 18 with multiple sclerosis. This sequence uses TRBV29-1 and TRBJ2-3; confidence is insufficient to name the D gene. The sequenced material came from blood. The DNA reads as follows: TGCAGCGTTCGGCCCTCTTTGGGCACAGATACGCAGTATTTT. Its translation reads: CSVRPSLGTDTQYF.